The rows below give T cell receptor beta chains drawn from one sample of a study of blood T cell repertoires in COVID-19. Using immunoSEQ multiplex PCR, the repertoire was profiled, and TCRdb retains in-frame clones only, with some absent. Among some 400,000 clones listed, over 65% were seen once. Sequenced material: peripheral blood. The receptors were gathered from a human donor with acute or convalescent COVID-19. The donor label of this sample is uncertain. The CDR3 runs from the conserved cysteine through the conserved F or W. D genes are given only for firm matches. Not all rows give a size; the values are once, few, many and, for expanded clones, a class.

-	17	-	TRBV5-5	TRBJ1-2	TGTGCCAGCAGCTTAACCCCCCGGGAACTCAACCAGGATGGCTACACCTTC	CASSLTPRELNQDGYTF
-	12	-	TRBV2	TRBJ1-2	TGTGCCAGCACCAGGCAGACCTATGGCTACACCTTC	CASTRQTYGYTF
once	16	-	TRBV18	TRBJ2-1	TGTGCCAGCTCACCACGCGGAGGCACAGAGTACAATGAGCAGTTCTTC	CASSPRGGTEYNEQFF
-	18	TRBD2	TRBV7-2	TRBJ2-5	TGTGCCAGCAGCTTAGGGACTAGCGGGAGGGCAGGGAAAGAGACCCAGTACTTC	CASSLGTSGRAGKETQYF
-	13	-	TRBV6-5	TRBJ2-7	TGTGCCAGCACGGGGTGGCGCTCCTACGAGCAGTACTTC	CASTGWRSYEQYF
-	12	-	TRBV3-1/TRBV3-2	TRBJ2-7	TGTGCCAGCAGCCAAGCCGGTTACGAGCAGTACTTC	CASSQAGYEQYF
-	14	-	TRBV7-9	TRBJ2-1	TGTGCCAGCGGATTGAATGGGGCCCCCAATGAGCAGTTCTTC	CASGLNGAPNEQFF
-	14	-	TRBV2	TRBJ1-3	TGTGCCAGCAGTGATGGGGCCCTCGGAAACACCATATATTTT	CASSDGALGNTIYF
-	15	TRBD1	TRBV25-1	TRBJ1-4	TGTGCCAGCAGGGGACAGGGGCGGGGGAAGGAAAAACTGTTTTTT	CASRGQGRGKEKLFF
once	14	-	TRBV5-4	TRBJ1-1	TGTGCCAGCAGTCTCGCCGGAGGGAACACTGAAGCTTTCTTT	CASSLAGGNTEAFF
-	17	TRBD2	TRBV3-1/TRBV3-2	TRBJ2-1	TGTGCCAGCAGCCAAGACCCTAGCGGGAGGGATTACAATGAGCAGTTCTTC	CASSQDPSGRDYNEQFF
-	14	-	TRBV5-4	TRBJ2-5	TGTGCCAGCAGCTTGGTTGATAGATGGGAGACCCAGTACTTC	CASSLVDRWETQYF
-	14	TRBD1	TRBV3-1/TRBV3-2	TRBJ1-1	TGTGCCAGCAGCCGGACAGGGGGCGTCACTGAAGCTTTCTTT	CASSRTGGVTEAFF
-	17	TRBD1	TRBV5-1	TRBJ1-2	TGCGCCAGCAGCCGCCGACAGGGCCGGTCGGGGGAATATGGCTACACCTTC	CASSRRQGRSGEYGYTF
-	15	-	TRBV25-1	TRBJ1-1	TGTGCCAGCAGTGAATATGCCCGGGGGAACACTGAAGCTTTCTTT	CASSEYARGNTEAFF
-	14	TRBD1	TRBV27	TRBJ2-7	TGTGCCAGCAGTCCAAGGACAGGCGCCTACGAGCAGTACTTC	CASSPRTGAYEQYF
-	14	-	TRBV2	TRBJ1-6	TGTGCCAGCAGTGGAGGAAATCTCAGGGGACCCCTCCACTTT	CASSGGNLRGPLHF
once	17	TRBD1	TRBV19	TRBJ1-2	TGTGCCAGTAGTATAGCTAGGGGGACAGGGGACGCCTATGGCTACACCTTC	CASSIARGTGDAYGYTF
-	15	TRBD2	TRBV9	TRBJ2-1	TGTGCCAGCAGCGGAGAAGGGACTAGGGACAATGAGCAGTTCTTC	CASSGEGTRDNEQFF
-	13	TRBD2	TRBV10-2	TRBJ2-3	TGCGCCAGCAGTTGGGACTACACAGATACGCAGTATTTT	CASSWDYTDTQYF
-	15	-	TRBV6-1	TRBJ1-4	TGTGCCAGCAGTGAAGCACGGCAGGGGTTGGAAAAACTGTTTTTT	CASSEARQGLEKLFF
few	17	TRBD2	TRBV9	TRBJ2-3	TGTGCCAGCAGCGTATCGCTAGCGGGAGGGCTACAGAATACGCAGTATTTT	CASSVSLAGGLQNTQYF
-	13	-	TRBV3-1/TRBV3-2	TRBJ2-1	TGTGCCAGCAGCCAAGTTTTAGGGACTGCGCAGTTCTTC	CASSQVLGTAQFF
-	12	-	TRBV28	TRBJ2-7	TGTGCCAGCAGTTGGGGGGTATACGAGCAGTACTTC	CASSWGVYEQYF
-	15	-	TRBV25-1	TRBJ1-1	TGTGCCAGCAGTGAATCTAAGCCGATGAACACTGAAGCTTTCTTT	CASSESKPMNTEAFF
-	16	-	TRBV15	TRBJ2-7	TGTGCCACCAGCAGAGAGGGGGGTCCTACGACCTACGAGCAGTACTTC	CATSREGGPTTYEQYF
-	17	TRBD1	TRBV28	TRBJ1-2	TGTGCCAGCATCAACCAGGGGGGGGGACAGGGAATAAATGGCTACACCTTC	CASINQGGGQGINGYTF
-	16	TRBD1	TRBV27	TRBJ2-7	TGTGCCAGCAGTTTATCACAGGGGATAGTGGCCTACGAGCAGTACTTC	CASSLSQGIVAYEQYF
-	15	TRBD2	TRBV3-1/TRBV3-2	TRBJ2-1	TGTGCCAGCAGCAAACTAGCGGGAGGGGGCAATGAGCAGTTCTTC	CASSKLAGGGNEQFF
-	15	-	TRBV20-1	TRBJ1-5	TGCAGTGCTAGTACCTCTCTGCGGGGCAATCAGCCCCAGCATTTT	CSASTSLRGNQPQHF
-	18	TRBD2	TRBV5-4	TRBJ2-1	TGTGCCAGCAGCCGGACGTCGACTAGCGGGAGGACCTACAATGAGCAGTTCTTC	CASSRTSTSGRTYNEQFF
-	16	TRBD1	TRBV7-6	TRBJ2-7	TGTGCCAGCAGCAACCAACCGGGACAGGGGGCCTACGAGCAGTACTTC	CASSNQPGQGAYEQYF
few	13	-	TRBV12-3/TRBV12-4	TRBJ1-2	TGTGCCAGCAGTCTACAGGCATTCTATGGCTACACCTTC	CASSLQAFYGYTF
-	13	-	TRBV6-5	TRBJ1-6	TGTGCCAGCAGAAAAAACAGGAATTCACCCCTCCACTTT	CASRKNRNSPLHF
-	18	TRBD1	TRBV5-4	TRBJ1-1	TGTGCCAGCAGCTTGGAACGACAGGGGGCGCGGGGGAACACTGAAGCTTTCTTT	CASSLERQGARGNTEAFF
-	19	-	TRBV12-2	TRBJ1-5	TGTGCAAGTCGCTTAGCGCGCCCCAGACAGCACTATAGCAATCAGCCCCAGCATTTT	CASRLARPRQHYSNQPQHF
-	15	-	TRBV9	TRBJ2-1	TGTGCCAGCAGCGTAGAGGCCCACAGGGAGAATGAGCAGTTCTTC	CASSVEAHRENEQFF
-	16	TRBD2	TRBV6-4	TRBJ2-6	TGTGCCAGCAGTGACGGGGGGGGCTCTGGGGCCAACGTCCTGACTTTC	CASSDGGGSGANVLTF
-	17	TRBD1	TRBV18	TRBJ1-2	TGTGCCAGCTCACCGTTCGGGCAAGGACAGGAAAACTATGGCTACACCTTC	CASSPFGQGQENYGYTF
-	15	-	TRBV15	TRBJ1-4	TGTGCCACCAGCAGAGTCAAGGGACTTAATGAAAAACTGTTTTTT	CATSRVKGLNEKLFF
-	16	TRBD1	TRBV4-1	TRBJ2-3	TGCGCCAGCAGCCAACGTCCCGGGACAGGGGCGGATACGCAGTATTTT	CASSQRPGTGADTQYF
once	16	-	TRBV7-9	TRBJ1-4	TGTGCCAGCAGTCTTCGTGCTCGGTCCCCTAGTGAAAAACTGTTTTTT	CASSLRARSPSEKLFF
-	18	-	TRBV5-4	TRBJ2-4	TGTGCCAGCAGCTTGGTGAGGGGGAATGAGGGGGCCAAAAACATTCAGTACTTC	CASSLVRGNEGAKNIQYF
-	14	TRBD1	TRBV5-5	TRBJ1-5	TGTGCCAGCAGCTTCGGGACAGGATATCAGCCCCAGCATTTT	CASSFGTGYQPQHF
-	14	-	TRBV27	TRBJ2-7	TGTGCCAGCAGTTCGTCGCCTGACAGTTACGAGCAGTACTTC	CASSSSPDSYEQYF
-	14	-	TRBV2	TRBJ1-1	TGTGCCAGCAGTGAGCGCGGGGGAAACACTGAAGCTTTCTTT	CASSERGGNTEAFF
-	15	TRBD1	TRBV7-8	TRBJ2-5	TGTGCCAGCCTCGTGACAGGGGGGTTTGGGGGGACCCAGTACTTC	CASLVTGGFGGTQYF
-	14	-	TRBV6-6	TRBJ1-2	TGTGCCAGCAGTTCTCTGACTTTGGACTATGGCTACACCTTC	CASSSLTLDYGYTF
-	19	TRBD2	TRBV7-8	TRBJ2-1	TGTGCCAGCAGCTTAGCGGGACTAGCGGGGGGAAGCTCCTACAATGAGCAGTTCTTC	CASSLAGLAGGSSYNEQFF
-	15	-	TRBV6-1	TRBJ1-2	TGTGCCAGCAGTGAGCGGCTCCGGCAGCCGGCTTCCTACACCTTC	CASSERLRQPASYTF
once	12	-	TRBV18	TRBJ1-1	TGTGCCAGCTCACCCAGGGCCACTGAAGCTTTCTTT	CASSPRATEAFF
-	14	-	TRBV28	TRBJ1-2	TGTGCCAGCAGTTTAACCCGCAGGTCCTATGGCTACACCTTC	CASSLTRRSYGYTF
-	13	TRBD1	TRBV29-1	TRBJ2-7	TGCAGCGCCGGGACAGGGTTGGGCTACGAGCAGTACTTC	CSAGTGLGYEQYF
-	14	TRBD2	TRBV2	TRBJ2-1	TGTGCCAGCCCCGAAATAGCGGGGGCCAATGAGCAGTTCTTC	CASPEIAGANEQFF
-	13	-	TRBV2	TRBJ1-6	TGTGCCAGCAGCATCCAGGGTGTTTCACCCCTCCACTTT	CASSIQGVSPLHF